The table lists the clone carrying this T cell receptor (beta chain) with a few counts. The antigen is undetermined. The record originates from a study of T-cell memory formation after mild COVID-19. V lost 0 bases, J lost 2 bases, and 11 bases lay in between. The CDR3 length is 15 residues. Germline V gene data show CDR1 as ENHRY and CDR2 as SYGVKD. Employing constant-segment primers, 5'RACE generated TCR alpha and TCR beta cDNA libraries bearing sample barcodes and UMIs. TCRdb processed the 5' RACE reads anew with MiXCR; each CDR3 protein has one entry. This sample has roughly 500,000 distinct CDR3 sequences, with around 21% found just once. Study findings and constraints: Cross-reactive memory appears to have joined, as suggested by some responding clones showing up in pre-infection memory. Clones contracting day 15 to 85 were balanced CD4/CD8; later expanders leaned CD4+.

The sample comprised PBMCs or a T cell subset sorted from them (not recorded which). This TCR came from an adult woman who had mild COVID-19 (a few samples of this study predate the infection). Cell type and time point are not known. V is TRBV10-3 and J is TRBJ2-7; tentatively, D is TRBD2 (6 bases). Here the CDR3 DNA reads TGTGCCATCAGTGAGTCGCCGGGAGTGGCCTACGAGCAGTACTTC. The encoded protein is CAISESPGVAYEQYF.